These 21 T cell receptor beta chains were sequenced from one sample in a study of early T cells in non-severe SARS-CoV-2 infection. TCRdb fed the 5' RACE reads into MiXCR, producing one record per CDR3 protein. The sample records some 67,000 distinct CDR3 sequences, approximately 14% being singletons. Input material: whole blood. These receptor sequences come from an adult who was a healthcare worker with PCR-confirmed SARS-CoV-2 infection or an uninfected control (not recorded which).

This clonotype appeared many times. This chain joins TRBV12-3 or TRBV12-4 and TRBJ1-2; D remains unclear. Deletions cut 1 base from V and 8 bases from J, with 14 bases between. This CDR3 has 14 residues. The CDR3: CASSLGGQQRGYTF. CDR3 DNA sequence: TGTGCCAGCAGTTTAGGAGGGCAACAGCGGGGCTACACCTTC.

Many counts were recorded for this clonotype. The chain carries TRBV30 and TRBJ1-1; no firm D call. Germline V gene sequence: CDR1 GTSNPN, CDR2 SVGIG (reference sequence). V was clipped by 3 bases and J by 1 base, with 9 bases between them. This CDR3 spans 13 amino acids. The CDR3 DNA reads TGTGCCTGGAGACGCAACAAGAACACTGAAGCTTTCTTT. Protein: CAWRRNKNTEAFF.

This clonotype was detected only a few times. V usage is TRBV6-5 and J usage is TRBJ2-1; tentatively, D is TRBD1 (6 bases). CDR3 length: 13 residues. The germline V gene has CDR1 MNHEY and CDR2 SVGAGI. V lost 6 bases and J lost 5, with 11 bases in between. CDR3 protein: CASRPQGNNEQFF. CDR3 coding DNA: TGTGCCAGCAGGCCTCAGGGGAACAATGAGCAGTTCTTC.

This clonotype was seen ten or more times. The J gene is TRBJ2-3, the V gene TRBV30; 7 bases fit TRBD1. CDR1 and CDR2 (germline): GTSNPN, SVGIG (reference sequence). The trim removed 5 bases at V and 6 bases at J, leaving 5 bases unmatched. The CDR3 extends over 12 amino acids. The CDR3, as DNA: TGTGCCTGGGGTAGGGGGCATGATACGCAGTATTTT. Translated, it gives CAWGRGHDTQYF.

A few counts support this clonotype. V usage is TRBV28 and J usage is TRBJ1-2, with a possible D match to TRBD1 (5 bases). The CDR3 spans 16 residues. The ends were cut back, 5 bases at V and 0 bases at J, with 16 bases in the middle. Germline V gives CDR1 MDHEN, CDR2 SYDVKM. This CDR3 is CASSITSLGANYGYTF. CDR3 nucleotides: TGTGCCAGCAGTATAACCTCCCTGGGGGCTAACTATGGCTACACCTTC.

This clonotype was seen repeatedly, ten times or more. The chain joins TRBV7-9 to TRBJ1-3, with D possibly TRBD1 on 6 matching bases. The CDR3 sequence is 15 residues long. Germline V gene lookup returns CDR1 SEHNR and CDR2 FQNEAQ (reference sequence). V lost 5 bases and J lost 2, with 13 bases in between. The chain's CDR3 is CASSPTSGAGNTIYF. The CDR3 DNA sequence: TGTGCCAGCAGCCCCACCTCAGGGGCTGGAAACACCATATATTTT.

In its sample, this clonotype was seen once. The chain is built from TRBV6-2 or TRBV6-3 and TRBJ2-2, with a possible D match to TRBD2 (6 bases). The CDR3 loop spans 13 amino acids. V lost 2 bases, J lost 6 bases, and 7 bases lay in between. The germline gives CDR1 MNHEY, CDR2 SVGEGT. The CDR3 DNA reads TGTGCCAGCAGTTACCGGGAGTCCGGGGAGCTGTTTTTT. This encodes CASSYRESGELFF.

The chain employs TRBV6-6 and TRBJ1-1; D not certain. CDR1 is MNHNY, CDR2 SVGAGI, per germline (reference sequence). V lost 7 bases to trimming and J lost 1 base, with 10 bases between them. The CDR3 runs 13 residues. CDR3 nucleotides: TGTGCCAGCACTCAGCCGGGGAACACTGAAGCTTTCTTT. Its translation: CASTQPGNTEAFF.

This clonotype appeared many times. The gene calls are TRBV7-2 and TRBJ1-2, with D possibly being TRBD1 (6 bases). Between the trimmed V and J ends, which lost 2 bases and 0 bases, there was a span of 10 bases. The CDR3 contains 15 residues. CDR1 is SGHTA, CDR2 FQGNSA, per germline. CDR3 sequence: CASSLTGRTNYGYTF. DNA of the CDR3: TGTGCCAGCAGCTTAACAGGGCGAACTAACTATGGCTACACCTTC.

This clonotype was counted a few times. The CDR3 sequence is CASSPGTGNTGELFF. The CDR3 DNA sequence: TGTGCCAGCAGTCCCGGGACAGGGAACACCGGGGAGCTGTTTTTT. The V and J genes are TRBV12-3 or TRBV12-4 and TRBJ2-2, with TRBD1 matching over 8 bases. The CDR3 is 15 residues long. Losses at the gene ends were 5 bases for V and 1 base for J; bases not matched to a gene: 3.

Concerning this clonotype itself: This sequence may be a read error, since a much larger clone differs from it by one base. The CDR3 does not close with the conserved phenylalanine or tryptophan, likely indicating a read error. V and J are TRBV7-8 and TRBJ2-7; perhaps TRBD1 as D (6 bases). This CDR3 region has 14 residues. V shed 5 bases and J shed 6 bases, with 17 bases lying between them. Per the germline V gene, CDR1 is SGHVS and CDR2 is FQNEAQ. The CDR3 nucleotides are TGTGCCAGCAGCCCCCGGACAGACCCTTCCGAGCAGTACTCC. Amino acid sequence: CASSPRTDPSEQYS.

Ten or more counts support this clonotype. J is TRBJ2-1 and V is TRBV29-1; TRBD2 aligns across 10 bases. This CDR3 is 13 amino acids long. The V and J ends lost 5 bases and 9 bases, in that order; junction bases with no gene match: 7. CDR1 and CDR2 (germline): SQVTM, ANQGSEA. CDR3 in DNA: TGCAGCGTTAAAAGCGGGGGGGCAGGTGAGCAGTTCTTC. It specifies CSVKSGGAGEQFF.

The sample holds one count of this clonotype. The rearrangement links TRBV21-1 to TRBJ1-5. TRBV21-1 is a listed pseudogene. The CDR3 length is 12 residues. CDR3 nucleotides: TGTGCCAGCAGCAAAGTTCTACAGCCCCAGCGTTTT. It codes for CASSKVLQPQRF.

This clonotype was picked up many times. The chain joins TRBV2 to TRBJ1-1, with D maybe TRBD1 (5 bases). V was shortened by 6 bases and J by 10 bases, with 21 bases between the two germline ends. The CDR3 runs to 14 residues. Germline V CDR1 and CDR2: SNHLY, FYNNEI. The CDR3 DNA reads TGTGCCAGCAGGGAACGGACATCTACTTCGCCAGCTTTCTTT. Translated, it gives CASRERTSTSPAFF.

The V call is TRBV6-5, the J call TRBJ1-1; D remains ambiguous. CDR1 MNHEY and CDR2 SVGAGI come from the germline V gene. Trimming cost V 0 bases and J 5 bases, with 10 bases left between them. This CDR3 has 14 residues. The CDR3 DNA reads as TGTGCCAGCAGTTACTCGAGGACGGGGACTGAAGCTTTCTTT. This encodes CASSYSRTGTEAFF.

This clonotype was detected only a few times. This chain links TRBV29-1 with TRBJ2-2; D might be TRBD2 (6 bases). Trimming removed 7 bases from V and 1 base from J, with 13 bases in between. Germline V gene sequence: CDR1 SQVTM, CDR2 ANQGSEA. This CDR3 region has 14 residues. The CDR3 protein is CSARDSLNTGELFF. CDR3 nucleotides: TGCAGCGCTCGGGACTCCTTGAACACCGGGGAGCTGTTTTTT.

This clonotype showed up many times. The gene calls are TRBV5-8 and TRBJ2-1; possibly TRBD2 for D (5 bases). The length of the CDR3 is 15 residues. Germline-derived CDR1 and CDR2 are SGHTS and YDEGEE. The V end lost 5 bases, the J end lost 0 bases, and 12 bases lay between the germline ends. The CDR3 sequence is CASRLEGSSYNEQFF. Written as DNA, the CDR3 is TGTGCCAGCAGACTGGAAGGGAGCTCCTACAATGAGCAGTTCTTC.

V usage is TRBV12-3 or TRBV12-4 and J usage is TRBJ2-2; 11 nucleotides agree with TRBD2. The CDR3 length is 15 residues. V lost 3 bases to trimming and J lost 6 bases; unmatched junction nucleotides: 3. The CDR3: CASSFGTSGAGELFF. The CDR3 DNA reads as TGTGCCAGCAGTTTTGGGACTAGCGGTGCCGGGGAGCTGTTTTTT.

This clonotype was seen repeatedly, ten times or more. The V gene is TRBV15, the J gene TRBJ2-5, with D perhaps TRBD2 (6 bases). From germline, CDR1 is LNHNV and CDR2 YYDKDF (reference sequence). The CDR3 is 19 residues long. V was pared by 0 bases and J by 0 bases, with 20 bases between. DNA of the CDR3: TGTGCCACCAGCAGAGATCTGATTCTTGCGGGGAAGTACCAAGAGACCCAGTACTTC. This codes for CATSRDLILAGKYQETQYF.

J is TRBJ2-5 and V is TRBV21-1; the table's TRBD1 call for D was not verified on the DNA. TRBV21-1 is classified as a pseudogene. This CDR3 is built from 14 residues. CDR3 bases: TGTGCCAGCAGCAAGGGCGAACAGCAAGAGACCCAGTACTTC. It encodes CASSKGEQQETQYF.

Only a few counts were recorded for this clonotype. This chain links TRBV12-3 or TRBV12-4 with TRBJ2-4; a weak D match, TRBD1 (6 bases). V was trimmed by 7 bases and J by 0 bases, leaving 22 bases between them. This CDR3 is built from 18 residues. The CDR3 bases are TGTGCCAGCACCCCAGGACAGATTAGAGTTATAGCCAAAAACATTCAGTACTTC. Protein: CASTPGQIRVIAKNIQYF.